This T cell receptor beta chain was sequenced for a study of blood T cell repertoires in COVID-19. The CDR3 sequence is 15 residues long. The V and J ends lost 0 bases and 7 bases respectively, with 13 bases between them. The V gene's germline CDR1 is SGDLS and CDR2 YYNGEE. The protocol was immunoSEQ multiplex PCR, while the TCRdb copy is restricted to in-frame clones and leaves out a portion. The sample lists fewer than 250,000 clones; roughly 90% were seen once. The source of this sequence is a woman aged 50 to 60 with acute or convalescent COVID-19. The chain links TRBV9 to TRBJ1-4, with D unclear. The sample comprised peripheral blood. CDR3: CASSVAALGGEKLFF. The CDR3 nucleotides are TGTGCCAGCAGCGTAGCTGCCCTAGGCGGTGAAAAACTGTTTTTT.